This TCR beta chain is from a study of vaccination effects on CD4 cells after COVID-19 (dated 2022 in TCRdb). Study-wide context: Each participant got two doses of an mRNA SARS-CoV-2 vaccine, either BNT162b2 or mRNA-1273. SARS-CoV-2 spike-specific CD4+ TCR repertoires were compared before and after mRNA vaccination in COVID-19 convalescent patients and in infection-naive vaccine recipients. A total of some eleven COVID-19 convalescent patients and a handful of SARS-CoV-2-naive healthy vaccine recipients were included in the full study. Cultures from other donors in the study were sequenced using the Oncomine TCR Beta short-read assay on an Illumina iSeq 100. The investigation overall reported the following: The study was limited by a small number of convalescent patients, and early post-infection timepoints were lacking. Clones induced by infection and clones induced by vaccination both contracted markedly at late timepoints after vaccination, which fits with T cell responses waning over time. In healthy vaccine recipients, vaccine-induced clones were almost all SARS-CoV-2 mono-reactive, with only 1 of 255 cross-reactive with common cold coronaviruses.

Libraries were constructed by the immunoSEQ multiplex PCR assay. TCR beta CDR3 sequencing was performed on DNA from the cultured, isolated CD4+ T cells. The paper's processing steps were these. The analysis removed non-productive TCR sequences, trimmed reads to the CDR3 region, and retained only CDR3s that were 7 or more amino acids long. The MANAFEST web app was used to pick out antigen-specific clonotypes by comparing their expansion in peptide wells with that in reference cultures. To count as positive, a clone had to show expansion at FDR<0.05 compared with the reference and with all other wells, an odds ratio above 5, and a frequency above 0.1% in two replicate wells. A clonotype was called cross-reactive if it was significantly expanded both in SARS-CoV-2 spike wells and in at least one common cold coronavirus spike condition. CDR3 similarity was assessed by Levenshtein distance with the stringdist R package, and unrooted trees were built with ape in R 3.6.1. In its TCRdb copy, this immuneACCESS table keeps in-frame sequences only and misses some clones. Where compared with another copy, unresolved V genes explain less than half of these, and the others have no known cause. V, J and clone size reflect that table, while D and trimming were determined from the DNA. Across this sample there are about 63,000 clones, with about 71% seen only once. The ten largest clones represent over 3.5% of the sample.

The ViraFEST assay stimulated PBMC with viral peptide pools and then used TCR sequencing to identify antigen-specific CD4+ T cell clonotypes by expansion. After about 10 days of culture, CD4+ T cells were isolated with the EasySep CD4+ T cell isolation kit. Healthy vaccine recipients had no prior SARS-CoV-2 infection, confirmed by negative nucleocapsid antibodies before and after vaccination. Around 2.1 million PBMC per well were cultured with 8.5 to 10 ug/ml peptides in IMDM containing approximately 4.7% human AB serum, around 9.7 IU/ml IL-2 and gentamicin. On days 3 and 7, half of the culture medium was replaced with fresh IL-2-containing medium. Unless noted otherwise, every peptide stimulation condition was cultured in triplicate wells. Using Ficoll-Paque Plus gradient centrifugation, PBMC were separated from whole blood and then either used fresh or cryopreserved at -140C. Overlapping peptide pools spanned the spike proteins of SARS-CoV-2 and the common cold coronaviruses HCoV-NL63, HCoV-OC43 and HCoV-229E. The QIAamp micro DNA kit was used to extract genomic DNA from the cultured CD4+ T cells.

Regarding this clone: No cognate antigen has been identified for it. Per-nucleotide qualities are absent, and no much larger clonotype sits a single base away.

The specimen comprised CD4+ T cells from PBMCs cultured with HCoV-OC43 spike peptides, sampled before COVID-19 vaccination. Sample cell subset or site, as interpreted from the label and publication: HCoV-OC43 spike overlapping peptide pool stimulation. This TCR came from a human donor who received a COVID-19 vaccine.

At the DNA level, the sequence is TGTGCCAGCAGCCTGACAGGGGCCCTCTATGGCTACACCTTC. Its translation reads: CASSLTGALYGYTF. The chain employs TRBV3-1 (or the pseudogene TRBV3-2) and TRBJ1-2, with 8 bases matching TRBD1. From the cysteine up to the phenylalanine, the CDR3 has a length of 14 residues. Kept here is only the CDR3 DNA, which spans 42 bases and is read in frame from base 1. The germline V gene (reference sequence) supplies CDR1 LGHDT and CDR2 YNNKEL. The junction shows trimming of 4 bases on V and 4 bases on J, and the gene matches do not reach 5 bases of it.